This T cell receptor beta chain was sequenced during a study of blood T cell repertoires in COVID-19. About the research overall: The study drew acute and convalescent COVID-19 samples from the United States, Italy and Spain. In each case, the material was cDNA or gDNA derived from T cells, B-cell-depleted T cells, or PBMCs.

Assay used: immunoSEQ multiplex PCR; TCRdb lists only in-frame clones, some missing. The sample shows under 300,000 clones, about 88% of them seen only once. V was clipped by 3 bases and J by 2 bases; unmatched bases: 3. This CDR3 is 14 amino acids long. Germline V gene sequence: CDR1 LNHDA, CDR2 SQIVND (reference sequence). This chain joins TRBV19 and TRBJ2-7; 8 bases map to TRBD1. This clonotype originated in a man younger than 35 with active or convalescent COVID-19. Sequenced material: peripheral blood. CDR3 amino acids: CASSMTGETYEQYF. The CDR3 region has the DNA TGTGCCAGTAGTATGACAGGGGAGACCTACGAGCAGTACTTC.